These 10 T cell receptor beta chains originate from one sample sequenced in a study of blood T cell repertoires in COVID-19. Data came from immunoSEQ multiplex PCR; TCRdb stores just in-frame clones and leaves some out. The table records roughly 90,000 clones, approximately 85% of them present only once. The specimen sequenced was peripheral blood. The receptors stem from a woman of 80 years or more with COVID-19, enrolled during active disease.

V is TRBV11-2 and J is TRBJ1-3; no definite D call. CDR1 and CDR2 (germline): SGHAT, FQNNGV. V was pared by 6 bases and J by 0 bases, with 12 bases between. This CDR3 region has 15 residues. In nucleotides, the CDR3 is TGTGCCAGCAGGGCTGCTGGTTACTCTGGAAACACCATATATTTT. This translates into CASRAAGYSGNTIYF.

V and J are TRBV28 and TRBJ2-3; TRBD1 agrees at 10 bases. The CDR3 sequence is 17 residues long. In germline, CDR1 is MDHEN, CDR2 SYDVKM. After removal of 3 bases from V and 4 bases from J, the junction contained 10 bases not matched to a gene. CDR3: CASSLIRDRGGPDTQYF. CDR3 in DNA: TGTGCCAGCAGTTTGATCCGGGACAGGGGTGGCCCAGATACGCAGTATTTT.

This chain uses TRBV27 with TRBJ2-3; no reliable D call. V lost 3 bases and J lost 1, with 11 bases in between. Germline V CDR1 and CDR2: MNHEY, SMNVEV (reference sequence). There are 15 residues in the CDR3. The CDR3 region is CASSFSQTGTDTQYF. CDR3 DNA: TGTGCCAGCAGTTTTTCTCAAACGGGCACAGATACGCAGTATTTT.

This clone was picked up a small number of times. The V call is TRBV5-1, the J call TRBJ2-7; no clear D. Per germline, CDR1 SGHRS and CDR2 YFSETQ. Trimming cost V 2 bases and J 2 bases, with 5 bases left between them. CDR3 length: 12 amino acids. CDR3 protein: CASSLTTYEQYF. CDR3 coding DNA: TGCGCCAGCAGCTTAACTACCTACGAGCAGTACTTC.

This sequence joins TRBV3-1 (or the pseudogene TRBV3-2) and TRBJ2-7; a possible D gene is TRBD1 (6 bases). Germline CDR1 LGHDT, CDR2 YNNKEL (reference sequence). The CDR3 spans 15 residues. Trimming shortened V by 4 bases and J by 3 bases, and 16 bases separated the two germline ends. This chain's CDR3 is CASSLTGHSYYEQYF. In DNA, the CDR3 is TGTGCCAGCAGCCTAACGGGACACTCCTACTACGAGCAGTACTTC.

The gene calls are TRBV5-1 and TRBJ2-1; weak D call: TRBD2 (6 bases). V gave up 4 bases and J gave up 3 bases, with 17 bases separating them. CDR1 is SGHRS and CDR2 is YFSETQ in the germline V gene. This CDR3 has 16 amino acids. The DNA of the CDR3 is TGCGCCAGCAGCCCCGTCGGGGGAGTTATCTACAATGAGCAGTTCTTC. This translates into CASSPVGGVIYNEQFF.

This clone has just one count. The CDR3 protein is CASSSGQGSYEQYF. CDR3 bases: TGTGCCAGCAGTTCGGGACAGGGGTCCTACGAGCAGTACTTC. This chain uses TRBV6-6 with TRBJ2-7; 10 nucleotides agree with TRBD1. The germline CDR1 and CDR2 sequences are MNHNY and SVGAGI (reference sequence). V was clipped by 4 bases and J by 1 base; unmatched bases: 1. CDR3 size: 14 residues.

This clone was observed once. V usage is TRBV30 and J usage is TRBJ1-4, with TRBD1 as a possible D gene (6 bases). The CDR3 is made up of 15 amino acids. Trimming cost V 3 bases and J 8 bases, with 19 bases left between them. Germline lookup yields CDR1 GTSNPN and CDR2 SVGIG (reference sequence). CDR3 in amino acids: CAWRAYGRGREKLFF. For the CDR3, the DNA is TGTGCCTGGAGGGCGTACGGCAGGGGTAGAGAAAAACTGTTTTTT.

The genes are TRBV29-1 and TRBJ1-1, with D possibly being TRBD1 (6 bases). V was clipped by 5 bases and J by 6 bases, with 7 bases between them. The length of the CDR3 is 10 residues. Per germline, CDR1 SQVTM and CDR2 ANQGSEA. The CDR3 is CSVWTAEAFF. DNA for the CDR3: TGCAGCGTTTGGACAGCTGAAGCTTTCTTT.

This chain connects TRBV2 to TRBJ2-7; D unresolved. In germline, CDR1 is SNHLY, CDR2 FYNNEI. V was shortened by 6 bases and J by 4 bases, with 13 bases between the two germline ends. There are 13 residues in the CDR3. The CDR3 loop is CASSLLQEYEQYF. The CDR3 DNA is TGTGCCAGCAGCTTACTCCAGGAATACGAGCAGTACTTC.